Below, 17 T cell receptor beta chains from the same sample are listed, as sequenced in a study of CD8+CD57+ T cells in acquired aplastic anemia. Researchers used genomic DNA as the template to profile TCR beta VDJ and CDR3. TCRdb used MiXCR to reprocess the reads, holding one entry per CDR3 protein. This table holds under 500,000 distinct CDR3 sequences, about a third found once. By flow cytometry, patients selected for sequencing had shown an expansion of CD8+CD57+ cells. Sequencing input: sorted CD4+, CD8+, or CD8+CD57+ T cells (not recorded which) from PBMCs. All receptors come from a human donor with aplastic anemia.

This clonotype turned up a few times. This chain uses TRBV7-6 with TRBJ1-5; no definite D call. In germline, CDR1 is SGHVS, CDR2 FNYEAQ. The CDR3 contains 13 residues. The V end lost 5 bases, the J end lost 6 bases, and 11 bases lay between the germline ends. For the CDR3, the DNA is TGTGCCAGCAGCCTAGATTCGGGTCAGCCCCAGCATTTT. Translating gives CASSLDSGQPQHF.

The rearrangement joins TRBV12-3 or TRBV12-4 to TRBJ1-1; D is undetermined. CDR3 length equals 13 residues. V was cut by 4 bases and J by 3 bases, with 9 bases left in between. This CDR3 reads CASSSQTHTEAFF. Here the CDR3 DNA reads TGTGCCAGCAGTTCCCAAACGCACACTGAAGCTTTCTTT.

This clonotype has more than one count but fewer than ten. This chain uses TRBV5-1 with TRBJ2-3, with 7 bases aligning to TRBD1. The CDR3 has 15 residues. V was pared by 4 bases and J by 0 bases, with 5 bases of the junction left unmatched. Germline CDR1 SGHRS, CDR2 YFSETQ. The CDR3 region is CASSLEGQSTDTQYF. The CDR3 bases are TGCGCCAGCAGCCTCGAGGGACAGAGCACAGATACGCAGTATTTT.

This clonotype came up a few times. It may be a read error: a sequence one base away is much more abundant. The genes are TRBV19 and TRBJ1-6; D is uncertain. Germline CDR1 reads LNHDA; CDR2 reads SQIVND (reference sequence). The CDR3 runs 14 residues. V was clipped by 3 bases and J by 10 bases, with 13 bases between them. The CDR3 region is CASSMNGDLSPLHF. CDR3 DNA: TGTGCCAGTAGTATGAACGGAGACCTGTCACCCCTCCACTTT.

This clonotype was picked up many times. The rearrangement uses TRBV29-1 and TRBJ2-7; weak D call: TRBD2 (6 bases). Trimming pared 7 bases from V and 0 bases from J, leaving 19 bases between. In germline, CDR1 is SQVTM, CDR2 ANQGSEA. This CDR3 has 15 amino acids. CDR3 sequence reads: CSAMTGTPNSYEQYF. CDR3 nucleotides: TGCAGCGCCATGACCGGGACTCCCAACTCCTACGAGCAGTACTTC.

The rearrangement joins TRBV20-1 to TRBJ1-1; D is uncertain. CDR3 length: 13 residues. Trimming took off 1 base at V and 1 base at J, with 7 bases between the two ends. The germline CDR1 and CDR2 sequences are DFQATT and SNEGSKA (reference sequence). CDR3 protein: CSARAAENTEAFF. CDR3 coding DNA: TGCAGTGCTAGAGCGGCAGAGAACACTGAAGCTTTCTTT.

This clonotype was counted between two and nine times. The V and J genes are TRBV20-1 and TRBJ2-1; 14 positions match TRBD2. The ends lost 1 base at V and 8 bases at J; junction bases unmatched: 4. Germline V CDR1 and CDR2: DFQATT, SNEGSKA (reference sequence). This CDR3 region has 15 residues. The DNA of the CDR3 is TGCAGTGCTAGAGGGGGACTAGCGGGGGTTCATGAGCAGTTCTTC. Translation gives CSARGGLAGVHEQFF.

A word on this clonotype: This may come from a read error, since a much larger clone is one base off. The chain has TRBV9 and TRBJ1-2, with 9 bases that match TRBD1. The CDR3 consists of 14 residues. The V segment lost 7 bases and the J segment 2 bases; nucleotides outside the gene matches: 6. The germline V gene encodes CDR1 SGDLS and CDR2 YYNGEE. The CDR3 sequence: CASGATGGNYGYTF. The CDR3, as DNA: TGTGCCAGCGGCGCGACAGGGGGAAACTATGGCTACACCTTC.

The rearrangement links TRBV28 to TRBJ2-1; D may be TRBD2 (6 bases). The CDR3 is made up of 14 amino acids. Trimming pared 6 bases from V and 0 bases from J, leaving 9 bases between. Looked up from germline, CDR1 is MDHEN and CDR2 is SYDVKM. The CDR3 DNA reads as TGTGCCAGCAGGGCCGGGAGCTCCTACAATGAGCAGTTCTTC. This codes for CASRAGSSYNEQFF.

Points on this clonotype: A much larger clone lies one base from this, so it may be a read error. The chain links TRBV5-1 to TRBJ2-7, with 10 bases aligning to TRBD2. Looked up from germline, CDR1 is SGHRS and CDR2 is YFSETQ. This CDR3 spans 15 amino acids. The CDR3 DNA follows: TGCGCCAGCAGCTTGGCGTCTAGCGGGGGCTACGAGCGGTACTTC. It codes for CASSLASSGGYERYF.

The genes are TRBV25-1 and TRBJ1-1; weak D call: TRBD1 (6 bases). From germline, CDR1 is MGHDK and CDR2 SYGVNS. V lost 6 bases to trimming and J lost 1 base, with 12 bases between them. The CDR3 is made up of 14 amino acids. CDR3 sequence: CASSQPTGNTEAFF. In DNA, the CDR3 is TGTGCCAGCAGCCAACCGACAGGGAACACTGAAGCTTTCTTT.

Of note for this clonotype: A much more abundant neighbour one base away suggests this may be a read error. The chain is built from TRBV24-1 and TRBJ2-3; perhaps TRBD2 as D (6 bases). Per the germline V gene, CDR1 is KGHDR and CDR2 is SFDVKD. CDR3 size: 15 residues. CDR3 bases: TGTGCCACCGGTGATGCCACCGGAGGGACAGATACGCAGTATTTT. Translation: CATGDATGGTDTQYF.

This clonotype was observed many times. The rearrangement links TRBV7-2 to TRBJ1-2; 7 bases align to TRBD1. This CDR3 is built from 14 residues. In germline, CDR1 is SGHTA, CDR2 FQGNSA. The V gene end was trimmed by 5 bases and the J gene end by 7 bases; junction bases not matched to a gene: 10. The CDR3, as DNA: TGTGCCAGCAGCCCCGTGCACAGGGGACTTGGCTACACCTTC. Translation: CASSPVHRGLGYTF.

In this sample, this clonotype turned up a few times. This CDR3 is CSVVDRGDGYTF. Written as DNA, the CDR3 is TGCAGCGTCGTCGACAGGGGAGATGGCTACACCTTC. The rearrangement uses TRBV29-1 and TRBJ1-2, with 8 nucleotides matching TRBD1. Per the germline V gene, CDR1 is SQVTM and CDR2 is ANQGSEA. This CDR3 is 12 amino acids long. V gave up 6 bases and J gave up 6 bases; unmatched junction bases: 6.

V gene TRBV12-3 or TRBV12-4 combines with J gene TRBJ1-1, with TRBD1 as a possible D gene (6 bases). The CDR3 spans 14 residues. Trimming pared 3 bases from V and 1 base from J, leaving 9 bases between. The DNA of the CDR3 is TGTGCCAGCAGTTTTTCAGGGGAGAACACTGAAGCTTTCTTT. This gives the protein CASSFSGENTEAFF.

On this clonotype: This CDR3 is missing its conserved last phenylalanine or tryptophan, likely due to a read error. The limits of the CDR3 on the DNA are not certain, so only TCRdb's listed CDR3 is given. This chain uses TRBV19 with TRBJ2-1. The CDR3 length equals 8 residues, ends included. Germline V CDR1 and CDR2: LNHDA, SQIVND (reference sequence). CDR3 loop: CASSLRRP.

This clonotype has only one observation. The chain combines TRBV30 with TRBJ1-1; no clear D. V was shortened by 4 bases and J by 0 bases, with 9 bases between the two germline ends. The CDR3 has 13 residues. From germline, CDR1 is GTSNPN and CDR2 SVGIG (reference sequence). The CDR3 sequence: CAWKGPMNTEAFF. DNA of the CDR3: TGTGCCTGGAAAGGTCCGATGAACACTGAAGCTTTCTTT.